This T cell receptor beta chain was observed in a study of identical twins. This clonotype was counted ten times or more. What it binds is unknown. Healthy Caucasians provided all donations. TCRdb ran MiXCR on the 5' RACE reads and lists one entry per CDR3 protein. Of around 650,000 distinct CDR3 sequences in the sample, around 7.5% are singletons; the top ten hold 1.5% to 2%. The germline V gene has CDR1 SGHRS and CDR2 YFSETQ. This CDR3 comprises 15 residues. V shed 5 bases and J shed 4 bases, with 16 bases lying between them. Whole-study results and caveats: A partial confounding effect on zero-insertion analyses could come from invariant MAIT and iNKT cells.

In addition, the sample was reused for a study of yellow fever vaccine responses in identical twins.

This sequence joins TRBV5-1 and TRBJ2-1; maybe TRBD1 (5 bases). The sequence was obtained from a woman younger than 35 in good health. Sequenced input: PBMCs. CDR3 in amino acids: CASSPQGYLYNEQFF. The DNA for the CDR3 is TGCGCCAGCAGTCCGCAGGGTTACTTATACAATGAGCAGTTCTTC.